The 3 T cell receptor beta chains below were found in one sample sequenced in a study of T cells in localized non-small cell lung cancer. Only in-frame clones appear in the TCRdb table, and some are missing; sequencing was by immunoSEQ multiplex PCR. The table lists over 2,000 clones, around 25% of them singletons. Here the sequenced sample was normal lung tissue next to the tumor, taken before any cancer treatment. The receptors shown here come from a male donor older than 55 with stage I lung adenocarcinoma.

This clone has more than one count but fewer than ten. The chain carries TRBV30 and TRBJ1-1; a weak D match, TRBD1 (5 bases). CDR1 is GTSNPN, CDR2 SVGIG, per germline (reference sequence). The length of the CDR3 is 13 residues. V lost 0 bases, J lost 7 bases, and 12 bases lay in between. The CDR3 loop is CAWSVGAGIEAFF. DNA for the CDR3: TGTGCCTGGAGTGTAGGGGCGGGAATTGAAGCTTTCTTT.

This sequence joins TRBV28 and TRBJ1-2; possibly TRBD1 for D (6 bases). CDR3 size: 15 residues. Between the trimmed V and J ends, which lost 3 bases and 8 bases, there was a span of 19 bases. Germline-derived CDR1 and CDR2 are MDHEN and SYDVKM. CDR3: CASSLSGAPPLGYTF. Written as DNA, the CDR3 is TGTGCCAGCAGTTTGTCAGGGGCGCCGCCCCTAGGCTACACCTTC.

This chain uses TRBV18 with TRBJ2-3, with D possibly TRBD2 on 6 matching bases. CDR3 length equals 16 residues. Germline CDR1 KGHSH, CDR2 LQKENI. V shed 5 bases and J shed 4 bases, with 19 bases lying between them. CDR3 in amino acids: CASSSTQGGGADTQYF. The CDR3 nucleotides are TGTGCCAGCTCATCGACTCAGGGCGGAGGGGCAGATACGCAGTATTTT.